Listed below are T cell receptor beta chains from one sample, sequenced in a study of patients and donors after allogeneic stem cell transplantation. MiXCR, applied by TCRdb to the RT-PCR reads, yields one record per CDR3 protein. The data contain 2,000 to 3,000 distinct CDR3 sequences, roughly 15% of them singletons. Sequences were obtained from blood, either unsorted or a sorted T cell fraction (not recorded which). The receptor source for this set is a human donor who was either an allogeneic HSCT recipient or a stem cell or donor lymphocyte infusion donor (not recorded which). It is not recorded whose cells these are; they may come from a transplant donor. CDR3s leave out the opening cysteine and the closing phenylalanine or tryptophan.

length	J	V	CDR3
12	TRBJ2-3	TRBV7-2	ASSSDRGTDTQY
14	TRBJ1-3	TRBV7-9	ASSLSQPGVGNTIY
11	TRBJ2-2	TRBV7-2	ASSRLGTGELF
15	TRBJ2-3	TRBV7-9	ASSLGRTGSRTDTQY
8	TRBJ2-1	TRBV20-1	SAREGEQF
11	TRBJ1-1	TRBV5-1	ASSLAGNTEAF
12	TRBJ2-3	TRBV5-1	ASSSGPSTDTQY
13	TRBJ2-7	TRBV6-1	ASSTSGTGPYEQY
13	TRBJ1-2	TRBV20-1	SAPGTGWANYGYT
15	TRBJ2-3	TRBV5-1	ASSLGDLAGATDTQY
12	TRBJ1-4	TRBV7-9	ASSLLEGAGKLF
11	TRBJ2-2	TRBV7-9	ASRKDTTGELF
11	TRBJ2-3	TRBV7-9	ASRHRGADTQY
13	TRBJ2-7	TRBV29-1	SVAGSGPPDYEQY
13	TRBJ2-5	TRBV6-6	ASSYSERELETQY
15	TRBJ2-1	TRBV6-6	ASSYSGLAGVYNEQF
10	TRBJ1-1	TRBV7-2	ASSNRQPSAF
12	TRBJ2-7	TRBV4-2	ASSQAGEWHEQY
14	TRBJ2-2	TRBV11-1	ASSSSTGTSGRELF
12	TRBJ2-1	TRBV15	ATSITRESGEQF
9	TRBJ2-1	TRBV11-2	ASSRQREQF
9	TRBJ2-1	TRBV28	ASSPTSGRF
13	TRBJ2-1	TRBV4-3	ASSQEGKPGGEQF
13	TRBJ2-7	TRBV5-5	ASSWTSGSSYEQY
14	TRBJ2-6	TRBV20-1	SARAYSHSGANVLT
12	TRBJ2-6	TRBV7-2	ASIPPVGANVLT
13	TRBJ1-5	TRBV6-5	ASSYSRVSNQPQH
12	TRBJ2-7	TRBV28	ASNTGKPPYEQY
11	TRBJ1-2	TRBV5-5	ASSLADGYGYT
13	TRBJ2-5	TRBV5-4	ASSLRGLGAETQY
14	TRBJ1-1	TRBV12-3/TRBV12-4	ASSLGTARGTTEAF
13	TRBJ2-3	TRBV7-3	ASSLAASSTDTQY
10	TRBJ2-2	TRBV5-1	ASSFGTGELF
13	TRBJ2-1	TRBV7-9	ASTPPRGKSDEQF
15	TRBJ2-6	TRBV20-1	SARVQDPATGANVLT
8	TRBJ2-7	TRBV6-1	AAMDYEQY
15	TRBJ2-7	TRBV6-1	ASSAGTSVSSSYEQY